This T cell receptor (beta chain) was recovered during a study of blood T cell repertoires in COVID-19. Study context: COVID-19 samples from acute and convalescent phases originated in the United States, Italy and Spain. PBMCs, B-cell-depleted T cells, or T cells were the source of the cDNA or gDNA that made up the material.

There are 16 residues in the CDR3. Germline lookup yields CDR1 KGHSH and CDR2 LQKENI. The junction had 6 bases not matched to a gene; V was cut back by 0 bases and J by 2 bases. Study processing details: Amplification from reference gene primers served as the basis for estimated nucleated cell counts. Using immunoSEQ multiplex PCR, the repertoire was profiled, and TCRdb retains in-frame clones only, with some absent. V, J and clone size derive from that table, while D and trimming were established from the DNA sequence. The data show more than 200,000 clones, 70% to 90% seen once. The source is a man aged 18 to 30 with active or convalescent COVID-19. The sequencing input was peripheral blood. This chain links TRBV18 with TRBJ2-7; 8 nucleotides agree with TRBD2. The DNA for the CDR3 is TGTGCCAGCTCACCACCGTTCAGCGGGAGTGCCTACGAGCAGTACTTC. The encoded protein is CASSPPFSGSAYEQYF.